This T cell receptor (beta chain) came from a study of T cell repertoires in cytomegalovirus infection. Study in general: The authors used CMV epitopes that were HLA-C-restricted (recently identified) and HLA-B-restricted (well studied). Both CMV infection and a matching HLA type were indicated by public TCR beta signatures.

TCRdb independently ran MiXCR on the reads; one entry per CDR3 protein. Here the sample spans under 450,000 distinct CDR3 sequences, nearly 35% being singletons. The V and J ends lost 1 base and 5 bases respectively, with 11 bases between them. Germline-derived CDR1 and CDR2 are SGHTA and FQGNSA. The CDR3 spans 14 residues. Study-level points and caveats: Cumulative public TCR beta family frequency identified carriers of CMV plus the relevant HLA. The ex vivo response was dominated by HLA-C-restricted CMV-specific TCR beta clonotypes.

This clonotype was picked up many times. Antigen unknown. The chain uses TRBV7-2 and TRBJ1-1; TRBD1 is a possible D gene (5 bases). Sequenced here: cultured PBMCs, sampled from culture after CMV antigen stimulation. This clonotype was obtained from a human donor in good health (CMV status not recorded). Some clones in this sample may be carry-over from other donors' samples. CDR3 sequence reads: CASSLGGVGTEAFF. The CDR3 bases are TGTGCCAGCAGCTTAGGAGGGGTAGGGACTGAAGCTTTCTTT.